The sequence of this T cell receptor beta chain was determined in a study of blood T cell repertoires in COVID-19. The CDR3 totals 13 residues. Trimming took 3 bases from V and 0 from J, leaving 6 bases between them. As originally analysed: Amplification of reference gene primers provided the estimated nucleated cell counts. Assay used: immunoSEQ multiplex PCR; TCRdb lists only in-frame clones, some missing. V and J calls and clone size are as listed in that table; D and trimming were resolved from the DNA. The data show 400,000 to 550,000 clones, about 89% seen once. The clonotype comes from a woman under 40 with acute or convalescent COVID-19. The sample was peripheral blood. The V and J genes are TRBV12-3 or TRBV12-4 and TRBJ2-7; D uncertain. CDR3 region: CASSLVGSYEQYF. The DNA of the CDR3 is TGTGCCAGCAGTTTGGTCGGCTCCTACGAGCAGTACTTC.